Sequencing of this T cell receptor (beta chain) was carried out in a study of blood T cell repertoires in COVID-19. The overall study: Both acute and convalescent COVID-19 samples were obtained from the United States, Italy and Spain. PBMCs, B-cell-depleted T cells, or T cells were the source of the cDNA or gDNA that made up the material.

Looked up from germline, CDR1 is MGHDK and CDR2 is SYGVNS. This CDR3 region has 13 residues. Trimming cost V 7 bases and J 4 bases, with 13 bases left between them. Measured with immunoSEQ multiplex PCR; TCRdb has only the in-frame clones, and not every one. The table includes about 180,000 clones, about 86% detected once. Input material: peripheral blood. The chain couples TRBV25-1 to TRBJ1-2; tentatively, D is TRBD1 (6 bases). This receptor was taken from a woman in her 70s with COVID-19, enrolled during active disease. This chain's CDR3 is CASIPGHGYGYTF. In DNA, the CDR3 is TGTGCCAGCATTCCGGGACATGGCTATGGCTACACCTTC.